The 8 T cell receptor beta chains below were found in one sample sequenced in a study of blood T cells in healthy people across ages. The use of a sample-barcoded 5' primer and a J-beta primer mix characterized a second PCR of 7 to 11 cycles. Each CDR3 protein is one row after TCRdb ran MiXCR on the 5' RACE reads. The sample contains 1.5 million to 2 million distinct CDR3 sequences, around 50% of which appear only once. Sequenced material: blood. The receptors were sampled from a middle-aged woman in good health.

The V and J genes are TRBV10-3 and TRBJ1-1, with a weak D call TRBD1 (6 bases). The CDR3 length is 13 residues. Deletions cut 6 bases from V and 1 base from J, with 9 bases between. The germline V gene encodes CDR1 ENHRY and CDR2 SYGVKD. CDR3 DNA: TGTGCCATCAGATCGGACAGGAACACTGAAGCTTTCTTT. Encoded protein: CAIRSDRNTEAFF.

In this sample, this clonotype turned up many times. The V and J genes are TRBV7-3 and TRBJ2-1, with D possibly TRBD2 on 6 matching bases. Germline CDR1 reads SGHTA; CDR2 reads FQGTGA. CDR3 length: 13 amino acids. V gave up 4 bases and J gave up 7 bases, with 11 bases separating them. CDR3 nucleotide sequence: TGTGCCAGCAGCTCGGGACTGGGGAATGAGCAGTTCTTC. This gives the protein CASSSGLGNEQFF.

V and J are TRBV18 and TRBJ2-5; D might be TRBD1 (6 bases). Trimming removed 3 bases from V and 11 bases from J, with 22 bases in between. Germline V lookup: CDR1 KGHSH, CDR2 LQKENI. There are 15 residues in the CDR3. The CDR3 loop reads CASSPSGALGGEQYF. Here the CDR3 DNA reads TGTGCCAGCTCACCGTCAGGGGCCCTGGGTGGAGAGCAGTACTTC.

This clonotype was detected a few times. The gene calls are TRBV6-2 or TRBV6-3 and TRBJ2-1, with D hard to call. The CDR3 spans 15 residues. Trimming took off 2 bases at V and 6 bases at J, with 14 bases between the two ends. Germline V CDR1 and CDR2: MNHEY, SVGEGT. The CDR3 nucleotides are TGTGCCAGCAGTTACGCGGCTCGGTCTGTCAATGAGCAGTTCTTC. Protein sequence: CASSYAARSVNEQFF.

This clonotype was detected only a few times. The V call is TRBV2, the J call TRBJ2-1; perhaps TRBD1 as D (6 bases). Per germline, CDR1 SNHLY and CDR2 FYNNEI. The V end was cut by 0 bases, the J end by 3 bases, with 9 bases between. The CDR3 length is 15 residues. The CDR3 spells CASSEALQGYNEQFF. The DNA of the CDR3 is TGTGCCAGCAGTGAAGCGTTACAGGGCTACAATGAGCAGTTCTTC.

This clonotype was recorded a few times. The genes are TRBV9 and TRBJ2-5; D is possibly TRBD1 (5 bases). The CDR3 totals 15 residues. CDR1 and CDR2 from the germline V gene are SGDLS and YYNGEE. The ends were cut back, 2 bases at V and 5 bases at J, with 16 bases in the middle. CDR3 region: CASSVGLRGEETQYF. The CDR3 DNA is TGTGCCAGCAGCGTGGGGTTAAGGGGCGAGGAGACCCAGTACTTC.

The chain uses TRBV11-2 and TRBJ2-3; TRBD2 matches at 8 bases. V shed 3 bases, J shed 7 bases, and the junction held 15 bases outside the gene matches. Germline assignment: CDR1 SGHAT and CDR2 FQNNGV. This CDR3 comprises 17 residues. DNA of the CDR3: TGTGCCAGCAGCTTGAGCGAGCGGGGGTCAACGGGGAATACGCAGTATTTT. Its translation: CASSLSERGSTGNTQYF.

Turning to this clonotype: Given a much more abundant clone one base away, this may be a read error. V gene TRBV29-1 combines with J gene TRBJ2-7; D not resolved. V was shortened by 0 bases and J by 9 bases, with 0 bases between the two germline ends. The CDR3 covers 8 residues. Germline CDR1 reads SQVTM; CDR2 reads ANQGSEA. The CDR3, as DNA: TGCAGCGTTGAAGAGCAGTACTTC. It specifies CSVEEQYF.